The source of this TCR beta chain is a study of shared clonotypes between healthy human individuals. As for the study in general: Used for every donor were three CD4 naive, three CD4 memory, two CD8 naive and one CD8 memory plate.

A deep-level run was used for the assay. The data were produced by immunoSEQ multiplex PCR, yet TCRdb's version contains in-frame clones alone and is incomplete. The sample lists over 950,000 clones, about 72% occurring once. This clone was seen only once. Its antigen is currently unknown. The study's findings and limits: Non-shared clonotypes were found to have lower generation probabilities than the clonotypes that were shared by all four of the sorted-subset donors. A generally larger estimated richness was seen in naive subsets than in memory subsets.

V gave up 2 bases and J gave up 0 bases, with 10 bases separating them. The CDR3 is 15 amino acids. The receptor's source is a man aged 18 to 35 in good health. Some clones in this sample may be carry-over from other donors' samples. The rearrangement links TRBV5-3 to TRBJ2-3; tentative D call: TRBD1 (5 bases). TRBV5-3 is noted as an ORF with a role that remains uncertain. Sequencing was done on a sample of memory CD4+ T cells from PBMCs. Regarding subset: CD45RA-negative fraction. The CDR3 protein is CARSLPTVSTDTQYF. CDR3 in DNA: TGTGCCAGAAGCTTACCGACAGTTAGCACAGATACGCAGTATTTT.